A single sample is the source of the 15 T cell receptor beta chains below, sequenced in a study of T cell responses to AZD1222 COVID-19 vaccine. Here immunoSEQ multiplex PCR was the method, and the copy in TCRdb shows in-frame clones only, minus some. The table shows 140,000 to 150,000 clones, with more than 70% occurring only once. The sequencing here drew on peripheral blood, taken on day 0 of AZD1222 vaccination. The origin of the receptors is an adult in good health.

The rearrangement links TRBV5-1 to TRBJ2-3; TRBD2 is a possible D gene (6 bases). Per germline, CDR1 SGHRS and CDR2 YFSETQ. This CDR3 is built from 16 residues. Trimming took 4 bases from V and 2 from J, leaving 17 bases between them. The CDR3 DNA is TGCGCCAGCAGCAAGGGACTGCCATCCCCCACAGATACGCAGTATTTT. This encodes CASSKGLPSPTDTQYF.

Written as DNA, the CDR3 is TGTGCCAGCTCAACTGGAAACACCATATATTTT. Translation: CASSTGNTIYF. The chain combines TRBV18 with TRBJ1-3, with D unclear. The germline V gene encodes CDR1 KGHSH and CDR2 LQKENI. V gave up 5 bases and J gave up 2 bases, with 1 base separating them. The CDR3 totals 11 residues.

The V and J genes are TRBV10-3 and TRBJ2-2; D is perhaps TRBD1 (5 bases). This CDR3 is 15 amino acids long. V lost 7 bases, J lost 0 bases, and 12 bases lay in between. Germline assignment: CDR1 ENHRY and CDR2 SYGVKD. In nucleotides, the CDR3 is TGTGCCATCAAGCCGACAGCAGCGAACACCGGGGAGCTGTTTTTT. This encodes CAIKPTAANTGELFF.

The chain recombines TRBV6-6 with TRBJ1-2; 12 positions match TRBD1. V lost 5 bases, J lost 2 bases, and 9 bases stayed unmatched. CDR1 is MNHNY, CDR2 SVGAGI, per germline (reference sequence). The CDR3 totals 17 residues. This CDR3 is CASSLTGTGGRNYGYTF. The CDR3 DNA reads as TGTGCCAGCAGTCTCACAGGGACAGGGGGCAGAAACTATGGCTACACCTTC.

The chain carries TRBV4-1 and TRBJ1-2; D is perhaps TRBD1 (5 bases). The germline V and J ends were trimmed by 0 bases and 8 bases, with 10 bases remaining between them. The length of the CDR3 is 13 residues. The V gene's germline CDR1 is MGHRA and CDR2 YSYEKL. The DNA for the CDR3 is TGCGCCAGCAGCCAAGATCGAGGGGACGGCTACACCTTC. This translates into CASSQDRGDGYTF.

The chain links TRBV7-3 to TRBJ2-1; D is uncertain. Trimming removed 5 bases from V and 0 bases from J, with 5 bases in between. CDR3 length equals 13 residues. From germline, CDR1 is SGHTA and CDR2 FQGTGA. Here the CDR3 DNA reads TGTGCCAGCAGCCCCCCCTCCTACAATGAGCAGTTCTTC. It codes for CASSPPSYNEQFF.

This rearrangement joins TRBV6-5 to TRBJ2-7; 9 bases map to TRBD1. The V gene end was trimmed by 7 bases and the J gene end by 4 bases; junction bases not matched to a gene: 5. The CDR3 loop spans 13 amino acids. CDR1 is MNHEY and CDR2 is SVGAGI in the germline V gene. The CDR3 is CASTPTGGYEQYF. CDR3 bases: TGTGCCAGCACTCCGACAGGGGGTTACGAGCAGTACTTC.

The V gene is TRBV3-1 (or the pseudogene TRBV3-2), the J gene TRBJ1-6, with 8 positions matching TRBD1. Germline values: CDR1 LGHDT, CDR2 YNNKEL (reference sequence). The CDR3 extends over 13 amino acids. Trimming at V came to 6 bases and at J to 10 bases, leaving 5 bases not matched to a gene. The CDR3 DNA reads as TGTGCCAGCAGACCACCAGGGGGCTCACCCCTCCACTTT. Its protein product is CASRPPGGSPLHF.

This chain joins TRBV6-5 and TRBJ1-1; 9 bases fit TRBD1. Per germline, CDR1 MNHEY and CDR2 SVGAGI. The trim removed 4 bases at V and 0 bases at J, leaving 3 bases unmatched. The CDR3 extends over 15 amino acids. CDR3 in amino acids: CASSLGQGMNTEAFF. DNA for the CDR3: TGTGCCAGCAGTTTGGGACAGGGAATGAACACTGAAGCTTTCTTT.

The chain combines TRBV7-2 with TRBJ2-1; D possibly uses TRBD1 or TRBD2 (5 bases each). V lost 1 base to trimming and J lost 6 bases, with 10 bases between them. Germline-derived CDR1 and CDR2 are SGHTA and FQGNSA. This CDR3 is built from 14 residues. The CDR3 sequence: CASSLEGTANEQFF. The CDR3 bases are TGTGCCAGCAGCTTAGAGGGGACCGCCAATGAGCAGTTCTTC.

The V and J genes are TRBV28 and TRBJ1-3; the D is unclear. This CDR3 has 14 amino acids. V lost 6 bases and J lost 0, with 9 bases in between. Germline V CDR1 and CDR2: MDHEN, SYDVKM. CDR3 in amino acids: CASRVPTSGNTIYF. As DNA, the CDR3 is TGTGCCAGCAGGGTCCCAACCTCTGGAAACACCATATATTTT.

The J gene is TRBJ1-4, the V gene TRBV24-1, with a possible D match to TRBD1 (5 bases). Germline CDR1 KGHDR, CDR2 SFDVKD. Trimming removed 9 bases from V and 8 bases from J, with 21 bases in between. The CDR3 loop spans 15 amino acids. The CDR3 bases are TGTGCCACCGGGGAACATACAGGCGGCGGCGAAAAACTGTTTTTT. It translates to CATGEHTGGGEKLFF.

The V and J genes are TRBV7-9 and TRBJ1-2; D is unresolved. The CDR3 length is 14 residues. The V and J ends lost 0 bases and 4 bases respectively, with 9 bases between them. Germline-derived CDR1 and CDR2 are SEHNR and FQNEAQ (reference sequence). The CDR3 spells CASSLAHLGYGYTF. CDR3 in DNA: TGTGCCAGCAGCTTAGCCCATCTGGGCTATGGCTACACCTTC.

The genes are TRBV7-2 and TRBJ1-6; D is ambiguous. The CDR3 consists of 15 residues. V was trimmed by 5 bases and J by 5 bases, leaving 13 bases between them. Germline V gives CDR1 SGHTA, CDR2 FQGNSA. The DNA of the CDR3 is TGTGCCAGCAGCGGCCGCAGCCTAAATAATTCACCCCTCCACTTT. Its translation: CASSGRSLNNSPLHF.

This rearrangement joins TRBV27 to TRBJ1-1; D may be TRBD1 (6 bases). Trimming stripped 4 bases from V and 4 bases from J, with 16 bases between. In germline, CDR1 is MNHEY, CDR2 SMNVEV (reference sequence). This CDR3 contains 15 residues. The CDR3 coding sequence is TGTGCCAGCAGTTATGGGGGGCTGGGGGGCACTGAAGCTTTCTTT. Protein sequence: CASSYGGLGGTEAFF.